The entry below gives a single TCR beta chain sequence along with its context. CDR1 and CDR2 (germline): KGHSH, LQKENI. This CDR3 has 15 amino acids. Deletions cut 5 bases from V and 0 bases from J, with 11 bases between. Indicated time point: blood 4 weeks post-SBRT, at nephrectomy. Treatment defined: 15 Gy SBRT to primary tumor, nephrectomy 4 weeks later. The protocol was immunoSEQ multiplex PCR, while the TCRdb copy is restricted to in-frame clones and leaves out a portion. The sample contains fewer than 200,000 clones, about 85% of which appear only once. This sample is part of a study of radiation and T cells in renal cell carcinoma.

The sample in question was blood, obtained from a patient whose treatment included radiotherapy and nephrectomy. The rearrangement uses TRBV18 and TRBJ2-4; D call uncertain. This receptor was obtained from a woman aged 50 to 60 with renal cell carcinoma. CDR3 nucleotides: TGTGCCAGCTCATTTACTCCGGGAGCCAAAAACATTCAGTACTTC. Its translation: CASSFTPGAKNIQYF.